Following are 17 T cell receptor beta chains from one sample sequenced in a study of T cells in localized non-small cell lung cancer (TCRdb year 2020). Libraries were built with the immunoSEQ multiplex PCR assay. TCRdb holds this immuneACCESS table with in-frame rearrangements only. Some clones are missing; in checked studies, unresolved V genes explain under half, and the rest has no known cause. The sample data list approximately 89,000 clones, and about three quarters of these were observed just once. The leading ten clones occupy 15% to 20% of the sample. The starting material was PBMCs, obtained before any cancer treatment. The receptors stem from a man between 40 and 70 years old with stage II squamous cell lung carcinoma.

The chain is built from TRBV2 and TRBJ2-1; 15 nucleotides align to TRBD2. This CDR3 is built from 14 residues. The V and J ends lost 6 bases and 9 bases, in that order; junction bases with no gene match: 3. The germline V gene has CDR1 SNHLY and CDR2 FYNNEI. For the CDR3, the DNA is TGTGCCAGCAGGGGGACTAGCGGGAGGAGTGAGCAGTTCTTC. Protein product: CASRGTSGRSEQFF.

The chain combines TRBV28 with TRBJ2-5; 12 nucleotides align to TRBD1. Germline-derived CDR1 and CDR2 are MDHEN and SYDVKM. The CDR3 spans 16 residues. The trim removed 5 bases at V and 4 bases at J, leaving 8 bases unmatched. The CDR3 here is CASSPPGQGAGETQYF. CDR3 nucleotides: TGTGCCAGCAGTCCGCCGGGACAGGGGGCGGGAGAGACCCAGTACTTC. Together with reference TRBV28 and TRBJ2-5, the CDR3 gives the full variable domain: DVKVTQSSRYLVKRTGEKVFLECVQDMDHENMFWYRQDPGLGLRLIYFSYDVKMKEKGDIPEGYSVSREKKERFSLILESASTNQTSMYLCASSPPGQGAGETQYFGPGTRLLVL.

The CDR3 loop is CASSLRWGVAYEQYF. CDR3 DNA: TGTGCCAGCAGCCTCAGGTGGGGGGTCGCATACGAGCAGTACTTC. The rearrangement joins TRBV27 to TRBJ2-7; D is possibly TRBD2 (6 bases). CDR1 MNHEY and CDR2 SMNVEV come from the germline V gene (reference sequence). V gave up 6 bases and J gave up 4 bases, with 19 bases separating them. There are 15 residues in the CDR3.

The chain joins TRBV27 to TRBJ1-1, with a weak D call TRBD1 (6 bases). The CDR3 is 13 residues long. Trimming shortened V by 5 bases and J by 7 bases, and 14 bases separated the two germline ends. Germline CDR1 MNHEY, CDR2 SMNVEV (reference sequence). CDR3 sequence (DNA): TGTGCCAGCAGTCCGCTCGGGACAAGTGAAGCTTTCTTT. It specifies CASSPLGTSEAFF.

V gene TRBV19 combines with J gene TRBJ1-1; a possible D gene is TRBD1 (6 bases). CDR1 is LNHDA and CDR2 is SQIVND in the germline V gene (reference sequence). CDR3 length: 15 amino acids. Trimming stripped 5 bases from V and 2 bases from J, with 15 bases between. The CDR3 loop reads CASSSPGTKNTEAFF. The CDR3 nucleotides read TGTGCCAGTAGTTCCCCCGGGACAAAAAACACTGAAGCTTTCTTT.

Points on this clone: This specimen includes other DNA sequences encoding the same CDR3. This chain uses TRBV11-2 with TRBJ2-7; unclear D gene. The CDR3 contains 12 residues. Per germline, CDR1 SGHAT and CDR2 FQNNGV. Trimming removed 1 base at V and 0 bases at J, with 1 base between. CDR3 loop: CASSLGSYEQYF. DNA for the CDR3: TGTGCCAGCAGCTTAGGCTCCTACGAGCAGTACTTC.

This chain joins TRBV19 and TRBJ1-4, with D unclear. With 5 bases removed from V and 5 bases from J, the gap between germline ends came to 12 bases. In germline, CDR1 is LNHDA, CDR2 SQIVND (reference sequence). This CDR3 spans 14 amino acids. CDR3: CASSYSNFNEKLFF. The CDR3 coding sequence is TGTGCCAGTAGTTACAGCAACTTCAATGAAAAACTGTTTTTT.

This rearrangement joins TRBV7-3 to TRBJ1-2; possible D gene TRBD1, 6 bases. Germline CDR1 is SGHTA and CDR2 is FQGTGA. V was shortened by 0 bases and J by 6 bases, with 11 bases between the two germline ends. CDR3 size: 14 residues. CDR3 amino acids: CASSLTRGANGYTF. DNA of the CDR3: TGTGCCAGCAGCTTAACCCGGGGGGCGAATGGCTACACCTTC.

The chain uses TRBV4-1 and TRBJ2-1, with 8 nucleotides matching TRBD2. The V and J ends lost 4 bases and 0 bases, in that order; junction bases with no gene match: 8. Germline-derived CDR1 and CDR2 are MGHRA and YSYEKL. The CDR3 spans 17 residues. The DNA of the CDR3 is TGCGCCAGCAGCCGCTCGTATAGCGGGACCTCCTACAATGAGCAGTTCTTC. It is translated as CASSRSYSGTSYNEQFF.

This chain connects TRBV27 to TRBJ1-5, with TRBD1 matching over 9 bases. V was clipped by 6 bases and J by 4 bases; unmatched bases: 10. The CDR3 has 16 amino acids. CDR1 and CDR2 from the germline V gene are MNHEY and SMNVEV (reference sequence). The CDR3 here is CASSSLQGAGNQPQHF. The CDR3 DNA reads TGTGCCAGCAGCTCATTACAGGGGGCAGGGAATCAGCCCCAGCATTTT.

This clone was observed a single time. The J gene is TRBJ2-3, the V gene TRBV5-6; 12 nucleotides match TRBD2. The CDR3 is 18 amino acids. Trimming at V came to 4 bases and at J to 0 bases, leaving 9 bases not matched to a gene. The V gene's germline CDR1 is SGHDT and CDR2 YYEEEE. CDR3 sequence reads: CASSLRTSGISSTDTQYF. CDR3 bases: TGTGCCAGCAGCCTCCGGACTAGCGGGATAAGTAGCACAGATACGCAGTATTTT.

The CDR3 bases are TGCGCCAGCAGCCAAGAAGCGACTCTAGACGGGGAGCTGTTTTTT. This encodes CASSQEATLDGELFF. This chain joins TRBV4-1 and TRBJ2-2; no definite D call. Germline V lookup: CDR1 MGHRA, CDR2 YSYEKL. V was shortened by 0 bases and J by 7 bases, with 12 bases between the two germline ends. This CDR3 has 15 residues.

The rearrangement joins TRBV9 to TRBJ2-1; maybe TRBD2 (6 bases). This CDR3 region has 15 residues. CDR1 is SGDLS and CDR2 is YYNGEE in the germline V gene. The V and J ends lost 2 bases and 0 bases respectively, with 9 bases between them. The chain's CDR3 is CASSVRDFSYNEQFF. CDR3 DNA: TGTGCCAGCAGCGTCCGGGACTTCTCCTACAATGAGCAGTTCTTC.

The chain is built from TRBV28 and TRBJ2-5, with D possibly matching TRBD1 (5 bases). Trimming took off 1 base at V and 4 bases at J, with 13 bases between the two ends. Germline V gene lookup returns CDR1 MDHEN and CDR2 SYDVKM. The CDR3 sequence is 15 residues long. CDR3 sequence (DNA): TGTGCCAGCAGTTTATTGCAGGGATCAGTAGAGACCCAGTACTTC. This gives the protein CASSLLQGSVETQYF. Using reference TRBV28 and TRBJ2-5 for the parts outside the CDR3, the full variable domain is DVKVTQSSRYLVKRTGEKVFLECVQDMDHENMFWYRQDPGLGLRLIYFSYDVKMKEKGDIPEGYSVSREKKERFSLILESASTNQTSMYLCASSLLQGSVETQYFGPGTRLLVL.

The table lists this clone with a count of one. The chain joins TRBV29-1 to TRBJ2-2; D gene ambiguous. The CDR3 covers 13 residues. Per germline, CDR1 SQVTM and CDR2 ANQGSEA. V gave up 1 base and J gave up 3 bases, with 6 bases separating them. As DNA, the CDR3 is TGCAGCGTTGAAGGGTGGGACACCGGGGAGCTGTTTTTT. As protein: CSVEGWDTGELFF.

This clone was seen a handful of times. CDR3 nucleotide sequence: TGTGCCAGCAGCCTGACAGGGGGCGCGGGGACTGAAGCTTTCTTT. This sequence encodes CASSLTGGAGTEAFF. The gene calls are TRBV11-1 and TRBJ1-1; 10 bases are a match to TRBD1. V shed 5 bases and J 5 bases; nucleotides not matched to a gene: 8. The CDR3 runs 15 residues. Per the germline V gene, CDR1 is SGHAT and CDR2 is FQDESV (reference sequence). The whole variable domain, remainder taken from reference TRBV11-1 and TRBJ1-1, is EAEVAQSPRYKITEKSQAVAFWCDPISGHATLYWYRQILGQGPELLVQFQDESVVDDSQLPKDRFSAERLKGVDSTLKIQPAELGDSAMYLCASSLTGGAGTEAFFGQGTRLTVV.

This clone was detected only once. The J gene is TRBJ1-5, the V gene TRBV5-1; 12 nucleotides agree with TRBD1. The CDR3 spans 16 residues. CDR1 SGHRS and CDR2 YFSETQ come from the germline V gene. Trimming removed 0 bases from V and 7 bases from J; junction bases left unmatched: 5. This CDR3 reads CASSLGGTGGVQPQHF. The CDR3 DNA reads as TGCGCCAGCAGCTTGGGCGGGACAGGGGGCGTGCAGCCCCAGCATTTT.